This is a list of T cell receptor beta chains from one sample in a study of prognosis after radiotherapy for stage I lung cancer. In TCRdb, the multiplex PCR reads were re-called with MiXCR into one record per CDR3 protein. In the table there are 12,000 to 15,000 distinct CDR3 sequences, roughly 50% of which are singletons. Here the sequenced sample was PBMCs, taken before or after stereotactic body radiation therapy (not recorded which). The receptor source for this set is a donor of 50 years or more with non-small cell lung cancer. CDR3s include the opening cysteine and the closing phenylalanine or tryptophan. The D gene is left open where the match is weak. Where a row states a size, it is once, few, many or the class of an expanded clone; other rows omit it.

CDR3 protein	CDR3 DNA	D gene	clone size	CDR3 length	V gene	J gene
CASSAGAGCYTF	TGTGCCAGCAGTGCAGGGGCTGGTTGCTACACCTTT	NA	few	12	TRBV12-3/TRBV12-4	TRBJ1-2
CAGRASDYSYEQYF	TGTGCCGGTCGAGCTTCGGACTACTCCTACGAGCAGTACTTC	NA	many	14	TRBV19	TRBJ2-7
CASCGHLGSGNTQYF	TGTGCCAGCTGTGGGCATTTGGGGTCGGGGAATACGCAGTATTTT	NA	NA	15	TRBV28	TRBJ2-3
CASSDSVPGELFF	TGTGCCAGCAGCGATAGCGTTCCCGGGGAGCTGTTTTTT	NA	medium-sized	13	TRBV12-3/TRBV12-4	TRBJ2-2
CASIPMLTGNYEHYF	TGTGCCAGCATCCCCATGCTCACAGGTAACTACGAGCATTACTTC	NA	few	15	TRBV12-3/TRBV12-4	TRBJ2-7
CASSFKASGSNVLTF	TGTGCCAGCAGCTTTAAGGCATCTGGGTCCAACGTCCTGACTTTC	NA	NA	15	TRBV7-2	TRBJ2-6
CSAPMTSGGSWSQYF	TGCAGTGCCCCTATGACTAGCGGGGGGTCTTGGTCCCAGTACTTC	TRBD2	many	15	TRBV20-1	TRBJ2-5
CASSPQGTGGYEQYF	TGTGCCAGCAGCCCGCAGGGAACTGGGGGCTACGAGCAGTACTTC	NA	many	15	TRBV7-3	TRBJ2-7
CASSYSQGGNSPLHF	TGTGCCAGCAGTTACTCTCAGGGAGGGAATTCACCCCTCCACTTT	NA	NA	15	TRBV6-2/TRBV6-3	TRBJ1-6
CASSPRGEKLFF	TGTGCCAGCAGCCCCCGAGGGGAAAAACTGTTTTTT	NA	many	12	TRBV7-2	TRBJ1-4
CASSETGLPYEQYF	TGTGCCAGCAGCGAAACGGGACTCCCATACGAGCAGTACTTC	NA	NA	14	TRBV7-9	TRBJ2-7
CSARDLGLLETQYF	TGCAGTGCTAGAGATCTTGGACTATTGGAGACCCAGTACTTC	NA	many	14	TRBV20-1	TRBJ2-5
CASRRMSVEVGYTF	TGCGCCAGCAGAAGAATGTCAGTGGAGGTCGGCTACACCTTC	NA	medium-sized	14	TRBV5-1	TRBJ1-2
CASSRAIGTLEQYF	TGTGCCAGCAGTCGAGCGATAGGGACCCTCGAGCAGTACTTC	NA	NA	14	TRBV3-1	TRBJ2-7
CSAGGTSGRETQYF	TGCAGTGCCGGCGGGACTAGCGGGCGAGAGACCCAGTACTTC	TRBD2	medium-sized	14	TRBV20-1	TRBJ2-5
CASTKGQGAGYTF	TGTGCCAGCACAAAGGGACAGGGGGCCGGCTACACCTTC	TRBD1	NA	13	TRBV6-2/TRBV6-3	TRBJ1-2
CASSLEGSSYNSPLHF	TGCGCCAGCAGCTTGGAAGGGAGCTCCTATAATTCACCCCTCCACTTT	NA	NA	16	TRBV5-1	TRBJ1-6
CASSLLEGSNQPQHF	TGCGCCAGCAGTCTTTTGGAGGGTAGCAATCAGCCCCAGCATTTT	NA	many	15	TRBV4-1	TRBJ1-5